The T cell receptor (beta chain) under discussion was sequenced for a study of shared clonotypes between healthy human individuals. Assay: immunoSEQ multiplex PCR; the TCRdb copy retains only in-frame clones and omits some. The sample holds fewer than 1.6 million clones, just under 99% seen once. CDR1 is MNHNS and CDR2 is SASEGT in the germline V gene. Trimming stripped 5 bases from V and 3 bases from J, with 13 bases between. This CDR3 spans 15 amino acids. The specimen sequenced was naive CD4+ T cells sorted from blood. Subset noted: CD45RA+ positively selected. The V call is TRBV6-1, the J call TRBJ2-2; the D gene could be TRBD1 or TRBD2 (5 bases each). This receptor was obtained from a man aged 25-45 years in good health. The CDR3 coding sequence is TGTGCCAGCAGTCGAACGGGGACGTACACCGGGGAGCTGTTTTTT. It yields the protein CASSRTGTYTGELFF.